This paragraph covers one T cell receptor (beta chain) sequence. This specimen belongs to a study of technical replicates of blood from a few donors. Repertoires were generated with immunoSEQ multiplex PCR, while TCRdb's copy carries only in-frame clones and drops some. The repertoire holds almost 90,000 clones, around 95% seen once, with under 0.35% in the top ten. This sequence originates from a human donor in good health. The sequencing sample was made of T cells isolated from PBMCs.

CDR3 in DNA: TGTGCCAGCAGTGCCCCGGGAATAAAAGAGACCCAGTACTTC. Translating it yields CASSAPGIKETQYF. The chain couples TRBV28 to TRBJ2-5; D is possibly TRBD2 (5 bases). Trimming cost V 5 bases and J 3 bases, with 13 bases left between them. CDR3 length: 14 amino acids. Germline CDR1 and CDR2: MDHEN and SYDVKM.